The source of this T cell receptor beta chain is a study of blood T cell repertoires in COVID-19 (dated by TCRdb to 2020 to 2021). About the investigation overall: The collaborator samples originated in the United States, Italy and Spain and spanned the acute and convalescent phases of COVID-19. The sample metadata nearly always contained a de-identified subject ID, COVID-19 status, age in years and sex. Where available, HLA class I and class II types were taken from metadata supplied by the sample provider and were not determined by assay-based typing. The material from the prospective study consisted of cDNA or gDNA derived from T cells, B-cell-depleted T cells, or PBMCs. A freely available public database, intended as a resource for researchers studying the immune response to SARS-CoV-2, is where the repertoires were released. The dataset comprised deeply sampled blood TCRbeta repertoires from subjects exposed to, actively infected with, or recovered from COVID-19. Samples were obtained from the ongoing ImmuneRACE study (first 160 participants) and from 1,254 subjects provided by 6 global collaborators. Points the paper makes about the study in general: The quantity of clinical and demographic metadata differed by source and by participant and was supplied without curation.

TCRbeta CDR3 regions were amplified from genomic DNA using the immunoSEQ Assay, a bias-controlled multiplex PCR. The published analysis was carried out like this. Nucleated cell counts per sample were estimated from amplification of reference gene primers within the assay. To quantify the absolute abundance of each unique TCRbeta CDR3 rearrangement, sequence reads were collapsed and filtered. Productive Simpson clonality was computed per sample as the square root of Simpson's diversity index over productive rearrangements. Here the immuneACCESS table is served through TCRdb, limited to in-frame sequences with V and J called. Missing clones are a known gap in these copies; in checked studies unresolved V genes cover under half, and the rest lacks a known reason. V and J calls and clone size follow that table, whereas D and trimming were derived from the DNA. In this sample the table shows fewer than 350,000 clones, 81% of which occur a single time. The ten largest make up 2.5% to 3.5% of the sample.

Collaborating institutions collected whole blood in K2EDTA tubes following their own protocols. For TCRbeta analysis, collaborators shipped samples as frozen whole blood, isolated PBMCs, or DNA extracted from either of those sample types. A remark on this clone: Its antigen remains unidentified. Qualities for individual bases were not recorded, and no much larger clone is one base off.

From the germline V gene, CDR1 is KGHSH and CDR2 is LQKENI. The CDR3 measures 16 amino acids from cysteine to phenylalanine. Only CDR3 DNA is held: 48 bases, read in frame from base 1. The germline ends are 19 bases apart after V is trimmed by 5 bases and J by 5 bases. The sequenced sample consisted of peripheral blood. The chain was built from TRBV18 and TRBJ1-5; TRBD1 might be the D gene, on 5 matching bases. The receptor was derived from a woman aged 55-70 years with active or convalescent COVID-19. The DNA reads as follows: TGTGCCAGCTCATCAGCAGGGAGAAGGAGGGATCAGCCCCAGCATTTT. It translates to CASSSAGRRRDQPQHF.